Listed below are T cell receptor beta chains from one sample, sequenced in a study of blood T cell repertoires in COVID-19. The assay was immunoSEQ multiplex PCR, and TCRdb's table has in-frame clones only and misses some. The sample shows 25,000 or so clones, over 85% of them seen only once. Specimen: peripheral blood. These receptors were obtained from a human donor in a cohort sampled during active COVID-19. The CDR3 runs from the conserved cysteine through the conserved F or W. A D gene is named only where the DNA matches it firmly. The size entry is marked missing in some rows and otherwise reads once, few, many or a size class.

CASSFRRAPTEAFF,TGTGCCAGCAGCTTTAGGAGGGCTCCCACTGAAGCTTTCTTT,-,TRBJ1-1,-,TRBV7-2
CASSPIQGLSGNTIYF,TGTGCCAGCAGCCCAATCCAGGGGCTTAGTGGAAACACCATATATTTT,-,TRBJ1-3,few,TRBV7-9
CAWSGENNSPLHF,TGTGCCTGGAGTGGAGAAAATAATTCACCCCTCCACTTT,-,TRBJ1-6,-,TRBV30
CASSLRRQGGSPLHF,TGTGCCAGCAGCCTGCGCCGACAGGGGGGTTCACCCCTCCACTTT,TRBD1,TRBJ1-6,few,TRBV5-5
CASSPNSGMNTGELFF,TGCGCCAGCTCACCCAATAGCGGGATGAACACCGGGGAGCTGTTTTTT,TRBD2,TRBJ2-2,-,TRBV5-1
CASSLYGTYNQPQHF,TGTGCCAGCAGTTTATATGGGACATACAATCAGCCCCAGCATTTT,-,TRBJ1-5,-,TRBV27
CAISLRDRGSYEQYF,TGTGCCATTTCCCTGCGGGACAGGGGCTCATACGAGCAGTACTTC,-,TRBJ2-7,-,TRBV21-1
CASSPSGVETQYF,TGTGCCAGCAGCCCCTCCGGGGTAGAGACCCAGTACTTC,-,TRBJ2-5,-,TRBV7-9
CASSPSGQSNTEAFF,TGCGCCAGCAGCCCTTCGGGACAATCGAACACTGAAGCTTTCTTT,-,TRBJ1-1,-,TRBV5-1
CASSLWPSGSGVEQFF,TGTGCCAGCAGCTTGTGGCCTAGCGGGAGTGGTGTTGAGCAGTTCTTC,TRBD2,TRBJ2-1,-,TRBV11-2
CASSMRQGQYF,TGTGCCAGTAGTATGAGGCAGGGGCAGTACTTC,-,TRBJ2-7,-,TRBV19
CASSLATGGARGYTF,TGTGCCAGCAGCTTGGCGACAGGGGGCGCGAGGGGCTACACCTTC,TRBD1,TRBJ1-2,-,TRBV5-8
CASRGTGRYTGANVLTF,TGCGCCAGCAGAGGGACAGGAAGATACACTGGGGCCAACGTCCTGACTTTC,TRBD1,TRBJ2-6,-,TRBV10-1
CAGGLGPAQETQYF,TGTGCCGGCGGGCTAGGGCCAGCCCAAGAGACCCAGTACTTC,-,TRBJ2-5,-,TRBV2
CASSYGTGNNEQFF,TGTGCCAGCAGTTACGGGACAGGGAACAATGAGCAGTTCTTC,TRBD1,TRBJ2-1,-,TRBV6-5
CASSQSGEWYNEQFF,TGTGCCAGCAGTCAAAGCGGAGAATGGTACAATGAGCAGTTCTTC,-,TRBJ2-1,-,TRBV27
CASSLGRPVELYEQFF,TGCGCCAGCAGCTTGGGACGGCCCGTGGAGCTCTATGAGCAGTTCTTC,-,TRBJ2-1,-,TRBV5-1
CASTHMTVWFEAFF,TGCGCCAGCACCCATATGACAGTCTGGTTTGAAGCTTTCTTT,-,TRBJ1-1,-,TRBV23-1
CASTNTGNYGYTF,TGTGCCAGCACCAACACAGGGAACTATGGCTACACCTTC,-,TRBJ1-2,once,TRBV3-1/TRBV3-2
CASSSHSRWRGGEETQYF,TGTGCCAGCAGCTCGCACTCAAGGTGGCGGGGGGGCGAGGAGACCCAGTACTTC,TRBD2,TRBJ2-5,-,TRBV7-2
CASSLLGRTEAFF,TGTGCCAGCAGCTTACTCGGTAGAACTGAAGCTTTCTTT,-,TRBJ1-1,-,TRBV7-2
CASTGTGEGQPQHF,TGTGCCAGTACCGGGACAGGGGAGGGGCAGCCCCAGCATTTT,TRBD1,TRBJ1-5,-,TRBV19
CASSISVGPPGELFF,TGTGCCAGTAGTATAAGTGTGGGGCCTCCCGGGGAGCTGTTTTTT,-,TRBJ2-2,-,TRBV19
CASSESGGGKETQYF,TGTGCCAGCAGTGAATCAGGCGGGGGGAAAGAGACCCAGTACTTC,TRBD2,TRBJ2-5,-,TRBV25-1
CASSLGDMAAGKLFF,TGTGCCAGCAGCTTGGGGGACATGGCAGCTGGAAAACTGTTTTTT,-,TRBJ1-4,-,TRBV5-6
CASSPPYSGNTIYF,TGTGCCAGCTCACCACCCTACTCTGGAAACACCATATATTTT,-,TRBJ1-3,-,TRBV18